This T cell receptor beta chain was documented in a study of response to subunit inactivated influenza vaccine. Worth noting for this clonotype: Its target is not known.

Germline CDR1 reads DFQATT; CDR2 reads SNEGSKA (reference sequence). V lost 4 bases and J lost 2; bases outside the gene matches: 10. The CDR3 totals 15 residues. Whole-study findings and limits: The authors offered the suggestion that each seasonal influenza vaccination recruits few new T cells.

TCRdb re-derived calls from the RT-PCR reads in MiXCR, one entry per CDR3 protein. Here the sample spans roughly 180,000 distinct CDR3 sequences, about 10% being singletons. The input for sequencing was non-naive T cells sorted from PBMCs, taken on the day of vaccination. The clonotype comes from a man in his fifties or sixties who received an inactivated influenza vaccine. This sequence joins TRBV20-1 and TRBJ1-1, with TRBD1 identical over 7 bases. Here the CDR3 reads CSAILGNRGNTEAFF. The CDR3 DNA follows: TGCAGTGCTATTTTGGGGAACAGGGGAAACACTGAAGCTTTCTTT.